This T cell receptor (beta chain) stems from a study of T-cell memory formation after mild COVID-19. TCRdb reanalysed the 5' RACE reads using MiXCR and keeps one entry per CDR3 protein. The table has 120,000 to 150,000 distinct CDR3 sequences, about 6.1% seen once. Germline trimming cut 1 base from V and 1 base from J; bases unmatched to any gene: 6. The germline V gene encodes CDR1 SGHDN and CDR2 FVKESK. The CDR3 has 19 amino acids. What was sequenced was PBMCs or a T cell subset sorted from them (not recorded which). The sequence derives from an adult woman who had mild COVID-19 (a few samples of this study predate the infection). Cell type and time point are not known. J is TRBJ2-2 and V is TRBV14; 13 bases map to TRBD2. The CDR3: CASSQVGLAGVGNTGELFF. DNA of the CDR3: TGTGCCAGCAGCCAAGTCGGACTAGCGGGAGTCGGGAACACCGGGGAGCTGTTTTTT.